A selection of T cell receptor beta chains follows, all from one sample in a study of T cell responses to AZD1222 COVID-19 vaccine. Clones were sequenced by immunoSEQ multiplex PCR, and TCRdb holds only the in-frame ones, with some missing. This table has about 94,000 clones, around nine tenths appearing once. Sample: peripheral blood, taken on day 0 of AZD1222 vaccination. These receptors were collected from an adult in good health. Both conserved end residues are part of each CDR3. A D gene is named only where the DNA matches it firmly. Part of the rows lack a size; the others show once, few, many or a class for expanded clones.

clone size	D gene	V gene	J gene	CDR3 length	CDR3 protein	CDR3 DNA
once	.	TRBV7-9	TRBJ2-7	15	CASSSFPAGNYEQYF	TGTGCCAGCAGCTCTTTCCCCGCGGGTAACTACGAGCAGTACTTC
.	.	TRBV5-1	TRBJ2-2	15	CASSSRRSNTGELFF	TGCGCCAGCAGCTCCCGGAGATCGAACACCGGGGAGCTGTTTTTT
.	.	TRBV27	TRBJ1-6	15	CASSLSGQNNSPLHF	TGTGCCAGCAGTTTATCGGGTCAAAATAATTCACCCCTCCACTTT
once	.	TRBV5-1	TRBJ2-3	15	CASSLVGREPDTQYF	TGCGCCAGCAGCTTGGTGGGCAGGGAACCAGATACGCAGTATTTT
.	.	TRBV3-1/TRBV3-2	TRBJ2-7	15	CASSQGARSSYEQYF	TGTGCCAGCAGCCAAGGGGCCAGGAGCTCCTACGAGCAGTACTTC
.	.	TRBV30	TRBJ1-2	14	CACREGSANYGYTF	TGTGCCTGTCGTGAGGGGTCAGCGAACTATGGCTACACCTTC
few	TRBD1	TRBV5-8	TRBJ1-2	13	CASSRTGNSGYTF	TGTGCCAGCAGCCGGACAGGGAACTCCGGCTACACCTTC
.	TRBD2	TRBV27	TRBJ2-3	20	CASSPTVMLTSGGLTDTQYF	TGTGCCAGCAGTCCCACCGTGATGTTGACTAGCGGGGGTTTGACAGATACGCAGTATTTT
.	TRBD1	TRBV15	TRBJ1-5	17	CATSGTGTGGESQPQHF	TGTGCCACCAGCGGTACCGGGACAGGGGGCGAGAGTCAGCCCCAGCATTTT
.	.	TRBV5-1	TRBJ1-6	14	CASTGDEYNSPLHF	TGCGCCAGCACAGGGGATGAGTATAATTCACCCCTCCACTTT
.	.	TRBV19	TRBJ1-2	14	CASSLGQGSYGYTF	TGTGCCAGTAGTCTCGGCCAGGGAAGCTATGGCTACACCTTC
.	TRBD1	TRBV30	TRBJ1-2	14	CAWGQWDRSYGYTF	TGTGCCTGGGGGCAATGGGACAGAAGCTATGGCTACACCTTC
few	TRBD1	TRBV25-1	TRBJ1-1	13	CASRGRQGTEAFF	TGTGCCAGCAGAGGAAGACAGGGCACTGAAGCTTTCTTT
once	TRBD1	TRBV5-4	TRBJ1-2	15	CASSLRTGGRYGYTF	TGTGCCAGCAGCCTTCGGACAGGGGGTAGATATGGCTACACCTTC
.	TRBD1	TRBV13	TRBJ2-7	16	CASSLWTGTVPNEQYF	TGTGCCAGCAGCTTGTGGACAGGGACGGTCCCAAACGAGCAGTACTTC
.	TRBD1	TRBV10-3	TRBJ1-1	15	CAIRGQGAMNTEAFF	TGTGCCATCAGAGGCCAGGGGGCTATGAACACTGAAGCTTTCTTT
.	TRBD1	TRBV28	TRBJ1-3	16	CASSDPRGRGGYTIYF	TGTGCCAGCAGTGACCCACGGGGCAGGGGGGGGTACACCATATATTTT
.	.	TRBV24-1	TRBJ2-7	13	CATSGGEPYEQYF	TGTGCCACCAGTGGGGGGGAGCCCTACGAGCAGTACTTC
.	.	TRBV27	TRBJ2-1	15	CASSPDFSSYNEQFF	TGTGCCAGCAGTCCCGACTTTAGCTCCTACAATGAGCAGTTCTTC
.	TRBD1	TRBV5-4	TRBJ2-5	13	CASTMGQGETQYF	TGTGCCAGCACCATGGGACAGGGCGAGACCCAGTACTTC
once	.	TRBV5-1	TRBJ2-3	14	CASSLGSPADTQYF	TGCGCCAGCAGCTTGGGTTCCCCGGCAGATACGCAGTATTTT
.	.	TRBV7-3	TRBJ2-1	16	CASSLSGNPAGNEQFF	TGTGCCAGCAGCTTAAGTGGAAACCCCGCAGGGAATGAGCAGTTCTTC
.	TRBD2	TRBV5-1	TRBJ2-3	16	CASSSILAGGADTQYF	TGCGCCAGCAGCTCCATTCTAGCGGGGGGTGCAGATACGCAGTATTTT
.	.	TRBV19	TRBJ1-1	16	CASILSPGTGNTEAFF	TGTGCCAGTATTCTTTCACCGGGGACGGGGAACACTGAAGCTTTCTTT
.	.	TRBV7-3	TRBJ2-7	16	CASSFLTTGNSYEQYF	TGTGCCAGCAGCTTCCTAACCACAGGTAACTCCTACGAGCAGTACTTC
.	TRBD1	TRBV28	TRBJ2-6	18	CASSPGGTGASGANVLTF	TGTGCCAGCAGTCCTGGGGGTACAGGGGCATCAGGGGCCAACGTCCTGACTTTC
.	TRBD1	TRBV28	TRBJ1-5	13	CASSRQGYQPQHF	TGTGCCAGCAGTAGACAGGGGTATCAGCCCCAGCATTTT
.	TRBD1	TRBV5-1	TRBJ1-2	14	CASSFGQGAGGYTF	TGCGCCAGCAGCTTCGGACAGGGGGCAGGTGGCTACACCTTC
.	.	TRBV5-1	TRBJ2-1	18	CASSLGILAASSYNEQFF	TGCGCCAGCAGCTTGGGTATCTTAGCGGCGAGCTCCTACAATGAGCAGTTCTTC
.	.	TRBV6-1	TRBJ1-4	15	CASSDGGAFNEKLFF	TGTGCCAGCAGTGATGGAGGGGCCTTTAATGAAAAACTGTTTTTT
.	TRBD1	TRBV6-5	TRBJ2-3	15	CASNDRGLRTDTQYF	TGTGCCAGCAACGACAGGGGGTTACGGACAGATACGCAGTATTTT
once	.	TRBV29-1	TRBJ1-5	12	CSVGGLGQPQHF	TGCAGCGTTGGGGGGTTAGGTCAGCCCCAGCATTTT
.	.	TRBV3-1/TRBV3-2	TRBJ2-7	13	CASSQAGGYEQYF	TGTGCCAGCAGCCAAGCCGGGGGCTACGAGCAGTACTTC
.	.	TRBV14	TRBJ2-1	15	CASSRTESSYNEQFF	TGTGCCAGCAGCCGCACAGAAAGCTCCTACAATGAGCAGTTCTTC
once	.	TRBV11-3	TRBJ1-4	13	CASSFGHNEKLFF	TGTGCCAGCAGCTTCGGACATAATGAAAAACTGTTTTTT
once	.	TRBV9	TRBJ2-5	16	CASSVEIADPQETQYF	TGTGCCAGCAGCGTAGAGATAGCGGACCCTCAAGAGACCCAGTACTTC
once	.	TRBV5-4	TRBJ2-7	16	CASSTAGRASSYEQYF	TGTGCCAGCAGCACCGCCGGCAGGGCGTCCTCCTACGAGCAGTACTTC
.	.	TRBV5-1	TRBJ1-1	14	CASSLTLRGTEAFF	TGCGCCAGCAGCTTGACGCTGAGGGGGACTGAAGCTTTCTTT
.	.	TRBV30	TRBJ2-1	15	CAWSYGLTSYNEQFF	TGTGCCTGGAGTTACGGACTCACCTCCTACAATGAGCAGTTCTTC
.	TRBD2	TRBV6-5	TRBJ2-1	14	CATGRGGSNNEQFF	TGTGCCACCGGACGGGGGGGCTCGAACAATGAGCAGTTCTTC
.	TRBD2	TRBV13	TRBJ2-3	15	CASRASGGAADTQYF	TGTGCCAGCAGGGCCAGCGGGGGGGCAGCAGATACGCAGTATTTT
.	.	TRBV11-2	TRBJ2-1	12	CASSRWTFGQFF	TGTGCCAGCAGCCGGTGGACCTTCGGGCAGTTCTTC
.	.	TRBV7-2	TRBJ2-7	14	CASSTKTGSYEQYF	TGTGCCAGCAGCACTAAGACAGGATCCTACGAGCAGTACTTC
.	.	TRBV7-3	TRBJ1-1	13	CASSKGINTEAFF	TGTGCCAGCAGCAAAGGAATAAACACTGAAGCTTTCTTT
once	TRBD2	TRBV2	TRBJ2-3	17	CASSDVLAGAGTDTQYF	TGTGCCAGCAGTGATGTTCTAGCGGGGGCGGGCACAGATACGCAGTATTTT
.	.	TRBV30	TRBJ1-1	12	CARGGGTPEAFF	TGTGCCCGAGGGGGGGGGACACCTGAAGCTTTCTTT
.	TRBD2	TRBV2	TRBJ2-3	15	CASSELRAGADTQYF	TGTGCCAGCAGTGAACTAAGGGCGGGGGCAGATACGCAGTATTTT
.	TRBD1	TRBV7-2	TRBJ1-1	13	CASSGTGGVEAFF	TGTGCCAGCAGCGGTACAGGGGGGGTTGAAGCTTTCTTT
.	TRBD2	TRBV29-1	TRBJ2-3	18	CSVEGNSGGLTSTDTQYF	TGCAGCGTTGAAGGAAATAGCGGGGGCCTTACTAGCACAGATACGCAGTATTTT
.	.	TRBV9	TRBJ1-2	13	CASSVAVNYGYTF	TGTGCCAGCAGCGTAGCAGTTAACTATGGCTACACCTTC
few	.	TRBV7-9	TRBJ1-2	13	CASSAFGLYGYTF	TGTGCCAGCAGCGCGTTCGGGCTCTATGGCTACACCTTC
.	.	TRBV12-3/TRBV12-4	TRBJ1-2	13	CASSKEEGYGYTF	TGTGCCAGCAGTAAGGAGGAGGGGTATGGCTACACCTTC